The clone carrying this TCR beta chain was recorded many times. The antigen remains undetermined. Germline CDR1 is ENHRY and CDR2 is SYGVKD. V was clipped by 8 bases and J by 3 bases, with 20 bases between them. The CDR3 consists of 15 residues. The data belong to a study of regulatory T cells in long-lasting Graves disease. Study results and caveats: Exclusively peripheral blood, rather than thyroid tissue, was studied. The study found TRBV28, TRBJ1-2 and TRBJ2-5 favored in persistent disease.

Researchers made TCR beta libraries by using iRepertoire HTBI primers and running Arm-PCR on CDR3 regions. TCRdb called the multiplex PCR reads again in MiXCR, with one record for every CDR3 protein. The profile shows 400,000 to 550,000 distinct CDR3 sequences, about 16% of them singletons. Documented time point: newly diagnosed GD, antithyroid drugs for less than 3 months. After RNA was extracted from PBMCs, the TCR library was made from it. The same sample was also studied in work on T cells in Graves' hyperthyroidism and ophthalmopathy. That study reports: First-round RT-PCR of the TCR CDR3 relied on the HTBI primer set. Among thyroid clonotypes expanded above 0.001, most also appeared in blood.

The V gene is TRBV10-3, the J gene TRBJ2-7, with D perhaps TRBD1 (6 bases). The sample consisted of peripheral blood mononuclear cells (PBMCs), taken at new diagnosis, from a patient treated with antithyroid drugs. The clonotype originates from a woman between 25 and 40 years old with Graves disease. DNA of the CDR3: TGTGCCATCTCTCCAGGACAGAGTAAAAACTACGAGCAGTACTTC. Encoded protein: CAISPGQSKNYEQYF.